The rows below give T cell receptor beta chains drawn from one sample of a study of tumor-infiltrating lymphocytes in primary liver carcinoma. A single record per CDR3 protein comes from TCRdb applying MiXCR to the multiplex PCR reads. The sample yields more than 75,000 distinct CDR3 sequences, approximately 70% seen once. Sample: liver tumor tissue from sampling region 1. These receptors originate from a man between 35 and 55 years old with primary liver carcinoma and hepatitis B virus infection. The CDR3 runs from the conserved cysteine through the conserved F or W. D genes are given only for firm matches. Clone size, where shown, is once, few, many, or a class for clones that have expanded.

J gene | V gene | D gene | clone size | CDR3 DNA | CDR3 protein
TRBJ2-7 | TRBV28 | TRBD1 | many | TGTGCCAGCAGGGCCGGGACAGGAGCCTACGAGCAGTACTTC | CASRAGTGAYEQYF
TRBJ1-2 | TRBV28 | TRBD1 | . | TGTGCCAGTACCGAGGGGGCAGGGTATGGCTACAACTTC | CASTEGAGYGYNF
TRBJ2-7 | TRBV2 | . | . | TGTACCAGTGGAATGGGCGGGATGGCGAACGAGCAGTACTTC | CTSGMGGMANEQYF
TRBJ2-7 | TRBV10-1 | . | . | TGCGCCAGCGGTGAGACCCGGGACGCCGCCTACAAGCAGTACTTC | CASGETRDAAYKQYF
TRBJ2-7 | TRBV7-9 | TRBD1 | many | TGTGCCAGCAGCTTAGGGGGACAGGGGGGCTACGAGCAGTACTTC | CASSLGGQGGYEQYF
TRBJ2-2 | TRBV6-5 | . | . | TGTGCCAACAGTTACTCTCGGGACACATGGGAGCTGTTTTTT | CANSYSRDTWELFF
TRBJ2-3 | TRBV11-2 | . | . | TGTGTCAGCAGTCAGGAACAGAACACAGATACGCAGTATTTT | CVSSQEQNTDTQYF
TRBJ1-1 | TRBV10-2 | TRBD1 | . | TGCACCGGCAGCTATGACAGGGTCACTGAAGCTTTCTTT | CTGSYDRVTEAFF
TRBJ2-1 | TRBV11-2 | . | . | TGTGCCAGTAGCCCCAGACCGTCGGGGGTGGCCGATGAGCAGTTCTTC | CASSPRPSGVADEQFF
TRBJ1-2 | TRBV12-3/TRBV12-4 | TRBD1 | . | TGTACTAGCAGCTTAAGGGACAGACCTAACTATGGCTACACCTTC | CTSSLRDRPNYGYTF
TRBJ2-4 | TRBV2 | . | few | TGTGCCAGCAGTGAGAGGAGTCCCAAAAACATACAGTACTTC | CASSERSPKNIQYF
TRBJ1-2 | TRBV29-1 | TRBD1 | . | TGCAGCATTGAAGGTGGGACAGGCTATGGCTACATCTTC | CSIEGGTGYGYIF
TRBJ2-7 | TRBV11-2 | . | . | TGTGACGGCGGCCTATCTGTGGGAATATCCTACGAGCAGTACTTC | CDGGLSVGISYEQYF
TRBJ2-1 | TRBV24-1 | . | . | TGTGCCACCAGTGGAAGGCCTATGGACAATGAGCAGTTCTTC | CATSGRPMDNEQFF
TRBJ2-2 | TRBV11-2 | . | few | TGTGCCAGCAGCCTTGAGGCCTCAAACACCGGGGAGCTGCTTTTT | CASSLEASNTGELLF
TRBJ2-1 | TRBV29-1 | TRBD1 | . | TGCAGCGTTTCCCCTTCGGGACAGGGGTACAATAAGCAGTTCTTC | CSVSPSGQGYNKQFF
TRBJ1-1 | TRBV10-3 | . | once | TGTGCTATCAGTGAGGGACCGAACACTGAAGCTATCTTT | CAISEGPNTEAIF
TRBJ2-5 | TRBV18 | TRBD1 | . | TGTGCCAGCTCACGAGGAGACAGGGAAGAGACCCAGTACTTC | CASSRGDREETQYF
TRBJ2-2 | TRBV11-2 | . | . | TGTGCCAGCAACCTTGAGGCCTCAAACACCGGGGAGCTATTTTTT | CASNLEASNTGELFF
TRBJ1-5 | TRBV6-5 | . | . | TGTGCCAGTCAGCCTTATAGCCATCAGTCCCAGCATTTT | CASQPYSHQSQHF
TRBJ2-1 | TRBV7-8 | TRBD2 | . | TGTGCTAGCAGCCTCGGGACTAGCGGGAGGGATGAGCAGTTCTTC | CASSLGTSGRDEQFF
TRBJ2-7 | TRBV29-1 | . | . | TGCAGCGTCCGGGTTGATTCCTATGAGCAGTACTTC | CSVRVDSYEQYF
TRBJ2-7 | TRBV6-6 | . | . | TGTGCCAGCAGTTACCGAGACATGAGGGCCAGCGAGCAGTACTTC | CASSYRDMRASEQYF
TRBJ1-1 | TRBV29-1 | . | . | TGTACCGTTGAGGGGGGGAACACTGAAGCTTTCTTT | CTVEGGNTEAFF
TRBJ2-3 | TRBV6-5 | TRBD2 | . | TGTGTCAGCAGTTGGGGTGCGGGGGAGTCAGATACGCAGTATTTT | CVSSWGAGESDTQYF
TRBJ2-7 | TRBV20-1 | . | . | TGCAGTGCTAGAGATAGAAACAGGGAGGTAGAGCAGTACTTC | CSARDRNREVEQYF
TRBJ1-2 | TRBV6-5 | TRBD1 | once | TGTGCCGCCAGAGACGACAGGGTGCACGGCTACACCTTC | CAARDDRVHGYTF
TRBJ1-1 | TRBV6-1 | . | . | TGTGCCAGCAGTGGGTCTGGGCCCGAAACTGAAGCTTTCTTT | CASSGSGPETEAFF
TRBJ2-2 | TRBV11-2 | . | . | TGTGCCACCAGCTCTCGACCCCCAGGGGAGCTGTTTTTT | CATSSRPPGELFF
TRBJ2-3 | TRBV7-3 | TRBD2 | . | TGTGCCAGCAGCTTAACGGGAGCCGGGACTAACACAGATACGCAGTATTTT | CASSLTGAGTNTDTQYF
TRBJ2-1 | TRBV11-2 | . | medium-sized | TGTGCCAGCAGCTTAGAGGTGGGAGCTGAGCAGTTCTTC | CASSLEVGAEQFF
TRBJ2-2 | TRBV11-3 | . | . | TGTGCCAGCAGCTTACGGGGCACCGGGGAGATGTTTTTT | CASSLRGTGEMFF
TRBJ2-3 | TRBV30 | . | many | TGTGCCTGGACGAGGGTTAGCACAGATACGCAGTATTTT | CAWTRVSTDTQYF
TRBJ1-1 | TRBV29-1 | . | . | TGCAGCGTCCAATTACGGGGGTATGGCACTGAAGCTTTCTTT | CSVQLRGYGTEAFF
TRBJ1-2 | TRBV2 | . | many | TGTGCCAGTTGGACAGCGGACTATGGCTACACCTTC | CASWTADYGYTF
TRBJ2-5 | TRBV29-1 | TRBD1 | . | TGCAGCTACAGACGGACAGGGCTGGGAGAGACCCTGTACTTC | CSYRRTGLGETLYF
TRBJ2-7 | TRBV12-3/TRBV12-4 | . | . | TGTGCCAGCAGTACCCCTCCAAGCACTAACGAGGAGTACTTT | CASSTPPSTNEEYF
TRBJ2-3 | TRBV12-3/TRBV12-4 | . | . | TGTGCCAGCAGCTCGGGGAGTGTCGGCACAGATACACAGTATTTT | CASSSGSVGTDTQYF
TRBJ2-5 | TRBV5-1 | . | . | TGTACCAGCAGCTTGGGTGGCGGAGATCAAGAGACCCAGTACTTC | CTSSLGGGDQETQYF
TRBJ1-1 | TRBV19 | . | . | TGTGCCAGTAGTACTCCGGGCTCGAGCATGAACACTGAAGCTTTCTTT | CASSTPGSSMNTEAFF
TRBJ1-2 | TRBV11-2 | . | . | TGTGCCAGCAGCTTAGTTCAGGGGATAAGCTATGACTACACCTTC | CASSLVQGISYDYTF
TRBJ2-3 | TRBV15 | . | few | TGTGCCACCAGCAGAGATAGCTCCCCAGGAACTACGCAGTATTTT | CATSRDSSPGTTQYF
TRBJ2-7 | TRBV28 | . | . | TGTGCCAGCAGTATTGGGAATATGGGACCTGGGGAGTACTTC | CASSIGNMGPGEYF
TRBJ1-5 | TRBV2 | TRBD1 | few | TGTGCCAGCAGCCTGACAGGGCTCAGAGGGTATAGCAATCAGCCCCAGCATTTT | CASSLTGLRGYSNQPQHF